This T cell receptor (beta chain) originates from a study of CD4 and CD8 cells across lung adenocarcinoma regions. Localized lung adenocarcinoma, a non-small cell lung cancer, affected the donors. The V gene end was trimmed by 5 bases and the J gene end by 7 bases; junction bases not matched to a gene: 7. Germline V gene sequence: CDR1 SGHVS, CDR2 FQNEAQ. This CDR3 has 14 residues. TCRdb itself ran the PCR reads through MiXCR, one entry per CDR3 protein. The table lists roughly 13,000 distinct CDR3 sequences, roughly 48% of them singletons. The origin of this receptor is a male donor with lung adenocarcinoma. The CD4 and CD8 labels of this study may be unreliable. The rearrangement uses TRBV7-8 and TRBJ2-4, with 8 bases that match TRBD1. The sample consisted of CD4+ T cells from the center of a lung tumor. CDR3 sequence reads: CASSRGTGSNIQYF. CDR3 nucleotides: TGTGCCAGCAGCCGAGGGACAGGCTCGAACATTCAGTACTTC.